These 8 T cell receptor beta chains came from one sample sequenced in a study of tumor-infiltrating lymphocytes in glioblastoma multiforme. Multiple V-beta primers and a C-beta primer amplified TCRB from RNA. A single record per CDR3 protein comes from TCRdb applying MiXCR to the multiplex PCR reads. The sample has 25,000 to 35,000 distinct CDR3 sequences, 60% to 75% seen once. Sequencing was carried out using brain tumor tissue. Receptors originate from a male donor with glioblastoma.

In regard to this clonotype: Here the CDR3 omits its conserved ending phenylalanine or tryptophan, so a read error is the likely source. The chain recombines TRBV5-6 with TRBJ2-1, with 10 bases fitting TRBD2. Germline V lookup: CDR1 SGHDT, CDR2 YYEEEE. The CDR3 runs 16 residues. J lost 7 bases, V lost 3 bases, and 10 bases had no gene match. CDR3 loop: CASSWYKLAGENEQFS. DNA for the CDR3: TGTGCCAGCAGCTGGTATAAGCTAGCGGGAGAAAATGAGCAGTTCTCC.

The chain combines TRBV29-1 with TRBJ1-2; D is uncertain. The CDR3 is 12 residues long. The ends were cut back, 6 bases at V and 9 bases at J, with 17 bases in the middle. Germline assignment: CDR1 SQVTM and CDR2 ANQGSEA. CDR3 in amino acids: CSVPGGGGCYTF. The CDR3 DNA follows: TGCAGCGTACCGGGAGGTGGCGGTTGCTACACCTTC.

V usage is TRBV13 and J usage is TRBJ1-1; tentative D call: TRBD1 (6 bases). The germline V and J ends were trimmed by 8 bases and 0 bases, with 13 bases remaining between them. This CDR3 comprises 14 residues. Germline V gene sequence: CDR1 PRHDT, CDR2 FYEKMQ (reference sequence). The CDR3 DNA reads TGTGCCAGCTTCGGACAGACCATGAACACTGAAGCTTTCTTT. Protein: CASFGQTMNTEAFF.

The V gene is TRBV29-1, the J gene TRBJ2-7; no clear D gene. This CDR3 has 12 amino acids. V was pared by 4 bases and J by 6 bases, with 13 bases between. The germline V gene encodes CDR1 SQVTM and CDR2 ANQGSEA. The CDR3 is CSVVSTPCEQYF. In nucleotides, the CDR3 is TGCAGCGTTGTCTCCACCCCTTGCGAGCAGTACTTC.

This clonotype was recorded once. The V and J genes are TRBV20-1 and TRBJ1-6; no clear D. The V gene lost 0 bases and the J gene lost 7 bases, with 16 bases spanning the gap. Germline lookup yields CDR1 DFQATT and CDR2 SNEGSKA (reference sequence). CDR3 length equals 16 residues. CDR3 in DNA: TGCAGTGCTAGAGAGGGAGGATGGCACCAGAATTCACCCCTCCACTTT. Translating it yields CSAREGGWHQNSPLHF.

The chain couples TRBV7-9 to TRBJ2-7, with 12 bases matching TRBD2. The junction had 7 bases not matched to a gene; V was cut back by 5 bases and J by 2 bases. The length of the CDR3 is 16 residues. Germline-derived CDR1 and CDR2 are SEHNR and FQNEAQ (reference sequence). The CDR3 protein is CASSLTSGGHTYEQYF. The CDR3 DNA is TGTGCCAGCAGCCTGACTAGCGGGGGCCATACCTACGAGCAGTACTTC.

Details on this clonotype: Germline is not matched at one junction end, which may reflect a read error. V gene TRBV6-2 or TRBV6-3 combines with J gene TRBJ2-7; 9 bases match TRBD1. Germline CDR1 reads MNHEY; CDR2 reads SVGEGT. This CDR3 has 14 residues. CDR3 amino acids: CTSSTPGQGYEQYF. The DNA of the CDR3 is TGTACCAGCAGCACACCGGGACAGGGCTACGAGCAGTACTTC.

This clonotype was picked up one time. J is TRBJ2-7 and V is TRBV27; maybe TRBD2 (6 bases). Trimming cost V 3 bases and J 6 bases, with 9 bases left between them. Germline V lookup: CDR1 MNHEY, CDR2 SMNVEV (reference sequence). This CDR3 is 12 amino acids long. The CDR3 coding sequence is TGTGCCAGCAGTTTCGTCGGGGGCGAGCAGTACTTC. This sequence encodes CASSFVGGEQYF.